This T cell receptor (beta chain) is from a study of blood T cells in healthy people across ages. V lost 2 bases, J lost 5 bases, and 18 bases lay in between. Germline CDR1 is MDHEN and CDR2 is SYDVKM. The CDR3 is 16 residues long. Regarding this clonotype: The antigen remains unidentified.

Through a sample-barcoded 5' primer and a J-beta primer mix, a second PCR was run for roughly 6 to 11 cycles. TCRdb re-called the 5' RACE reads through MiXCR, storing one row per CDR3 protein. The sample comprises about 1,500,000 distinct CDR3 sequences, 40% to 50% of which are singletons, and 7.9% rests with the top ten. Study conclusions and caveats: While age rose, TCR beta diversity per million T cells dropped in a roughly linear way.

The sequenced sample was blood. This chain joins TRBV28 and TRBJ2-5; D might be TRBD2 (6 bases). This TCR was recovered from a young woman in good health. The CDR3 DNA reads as TGTGCCAGCAGTTTACGGGGGACCTACATTCCCGAGACCCAGTACTTC. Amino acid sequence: CASSLRGTYIPETQYF.